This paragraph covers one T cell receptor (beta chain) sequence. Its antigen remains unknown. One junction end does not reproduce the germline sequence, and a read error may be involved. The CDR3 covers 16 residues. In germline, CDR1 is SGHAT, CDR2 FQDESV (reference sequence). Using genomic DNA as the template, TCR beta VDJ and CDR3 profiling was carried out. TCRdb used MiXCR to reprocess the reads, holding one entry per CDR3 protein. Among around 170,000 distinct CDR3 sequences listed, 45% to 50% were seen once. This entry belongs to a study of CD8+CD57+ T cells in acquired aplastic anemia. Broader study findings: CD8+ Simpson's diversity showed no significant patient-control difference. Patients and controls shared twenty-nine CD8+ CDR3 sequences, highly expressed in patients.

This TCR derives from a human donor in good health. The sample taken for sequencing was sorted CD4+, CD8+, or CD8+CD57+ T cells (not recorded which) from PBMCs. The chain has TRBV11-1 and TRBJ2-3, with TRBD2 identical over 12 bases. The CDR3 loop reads CASSIGTSGRTDAQYF. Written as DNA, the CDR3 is TGTGCCAGCAGCATCGGGACTAGCGGGCGCACAGATGCGCAGTATTTT.